This T cell receptor (beta chain) emerged from a study of T cells after yellow fever vaccination. V was clipped by 6 bases and J by 5 bases; unmatched bases: 9. The CDR3 is 15 amino acids. The germline gives CDR1 MNHEY, CDR2 SMNVEV (reference sequence). MiXCR was run by TCRdb on the 5' RACE reads, yielding one entry per CDR3 protein. The sample yields about 260,000 distinct CDR3 sequences, approximately 12% seen once. V gene TRBV27 combines with J gene TRBJ2-5; 10 nucleotides align to TRBD1. This receptor was obtained from a man aged 30 to 39 who received the YFV17D yellow fever vaccine. The sequencing used CD4+ T cells sorted from PBMCs, collected 45 days after the yellow fever booster vaccination. CDR3 coding DNA: TGTGCCAGCAGGGGGGACAGGGGCACTTCGGAGACCCAGTACTTC. Translated, it gives CASRGDRGTSETQYF.